The 21 T cell receptor beta chains reported below all come from one sample, sequenced in a study of shared clonotypes between healthy human individuals. Sequencing used immunoSEQ multiplex PCR; TCRdb keeps in-frame clones, though not all of them. Here the sample spans 1,400,000 or so clones, less than 99% being singletons. Source material: naive CD4+ T cells sorted from blood. The subset here: CD45RA+ positively selected. Source of these receptors: a man between 25 and 39 years old in good health.

The rearrangement links TRBV6-5 to TRBJ2-1; 13 nucleotides line up with TRBD2. CDR1 MNHEY and CDR2 SVGAGI come from the germline V gene. V lost 6 bases, J lost 10 bases, and 9 bases stayed unmatched. The CDR3 contains 15 residues. CDR3 in amino acids: CASRSLLGLAGEQFF. Here the CDR3 DNA reads TGTGCCAGCAGATCTCTTTTGGGACTAGCGGGAGAGCAGTTCTTC.

This clone was seen once. This chain connects TRBV11-2 to TRBJ2-2; D not resolved. This CDR3 has 12 residues. V lost 2 bases, J lost 7 bases, and 5 bases lay in between. The germline CDR1 and CDR2 sequences are SGHAT and FQNNGV. The CDR3 loop reads CASSLSVGELFF. The CDR3 nucleotides read TGTGCCAGCAGCTTATCTGTCGGGGAGCTGTTTTTT.

This clone was recorded once. J is TRBJ1-5 and V is TRBV6-1; D unresolved. With 0 bases removed from V and 7 bases from J, the gap between germline ends came to 7 bases. The CDR3 spans 13 residues. Germline assignment: CDR1 MNHNS and CDR2 SASEGT. CDR3 nucleotide sequence: TGTGCCAGCAGTGAAGCGTCCCTGCAGCCCCAGCATTTT. Protein sequence: CASSEASLQPQHF.

Concerning this clone: This sample includes further DNA sequences coding for the same CDR3. The V gene is TRBV5-1, the J gene TRBJ2-5; D is unclear. V lost 0 bases to trimming and J lost 2 bases, with 8 bases between them. CDR3 length: 14 amino acids. Looked up from germline, CDR1 is SGHRS and CDR2 is YFSETQ. For the CDR3, the DNA is TGCGCCAGCAGCTTGGCGGTACCACAAGAGACCCAGTACTTC. Its translation is CASSLAVPQETQYF. Full variable domain (outside the CDR3, taken from reference TRBV5-1 and TRBJ2-5): KAGVTQTPRYLIKTRGQQVTLSCSPISGHRSVSWYQQTPGQGLQFLFEYFSETQRNKGNFPGRFSGRQFSNSRSEMNVSTLELGDSALYLCASSLAVPQETQYFGPGTRLLVL.

The CDR3 DNA reads TGTGCCAGCCAAAAAAGCAGGTTTGAGCAGTTCTTC. The encoded protein is CASQKSRFEQFF. V gene TRBV7-2 combines with J gene TRBJ2-1; D is uncertain. CDR3 size: 12 residues. The V gene lost 8 bases and the J gene lost 9 bases, with 14 bases spanning the gap. Germline CDR1 reads SGHTA; CDR2 reads FQGNSA.

In nucleotides, the CDR3 is TGTGCCACCAGCCTCCAGACCCGCCGAAGCACAGATACGCAGTATTTT. Translating it yields CATSLQTRRSTDTQYF. The V gene is TRBV15, the J gene TRBJ2-3; no firm D call. This CDR3 region has 16 residues. Germline assignment: CDR1 LNHNV and CDR2 YYDKDF (reference sequence). V was shortened by 5 bases and J by 0 bases, with 15 bases between the two germline ends.

The CDR3 DNA reads as TGCGCCAGCAGCTGGTGGTCGACTAGCACTAGCACAGATACGCAGTATTTT. Its translation is CASSWWSTSTSTDTQYF. The gene calls are TRBV5-1 and TRBJ2-3; TRBD2 matches 7 bases. Germline values: CDR1 SGHRS, CDR2 YFSETQ. Trimming took 3 bases from V and 0 from J; bases not matched to a gene: 10. The CDR3 runs 17 residues.

This sequence joins TRBV6-1 and TRBJ1-5, with 9 bases aligning to TRBD1. CDR1 and CDR2 from the germline V gene are MNHNS and SASEGT. With 5 bases clipped from V and 7 bases from J, the junction kept 3 bases outside the gene matches. The CDR3 runs to 13 residues. Here the CDR3 DNA reads TGTGCCAGCAGTCCGGGACAGGGACAGCCCCAGCATTTT. Amino acid sequence: CASSPGQGQPQHF.

The sample holds one count of this clone. The V gene is TRBV5-4, the J gene TRBJ2-1; TRBD1 matches 11 bases. The CDR3 is 13 amino acids. CDR1 and CDR2 from the germline V gene are SGHNT and YYREEE (reference sequence). Trimming cost V 4 bases and J 6 bases; bases outside gene matches: 0. Written as DNA, the CDR3 is TGTGCCAGCAGCGGACAGGGGGCCAATGAGCAGTTCTTC. This encodes CASSGQGANEQFF.

The CDR3 DNA reads TGCGCCAGCAGCTTACGGACAGGGACGGGCACTGAAGCTTTCTTT. Encoded protein: CASSLRTGTGTEAFF. The chain carries TRBV5-1 and TRBJ1-1, with 8 bases aligning to TRBD1. V lost 2 bases to trimming and J lost 4 bases; unmatched junction nucleotides: 7. The germline CDR1 and CDR2 sequences are SGHRS and YFSETQ. This CDR3 contains 15 residues.

V gene TRBV19 combines with J gene TRBJ2-1; D may be TRBD2 (6 bases). This CDR3 contains 14 residues. Germline CDR1 reads LNHDA; CDR2 reads SQIVND (reference sequence). The ends were cut back, 10 bases at V and 0 bases at J, with 13 bases in the middle. CDR3 coding DNA: TGTGCCACGGGAGTTCCTACCTCCTACAATGAGCAGTTCTTC. It encodes CATGVPTSYNEQFF.

As concerns this clone: Other DNA sequences in the sample encode the same CDR3. The V and J genes are TRBV18 and TRBJ1-5; TRBD1 matches at 7 bases. The germline gives CDR1 KGHSH, CDR2 LQKENI. The CDR3 consists of 14 residues. V shed 2 bases, J shed 4 bases, and the junction held 2 bases outside the gene matches. The CDR3 here is CASSPDRVNQPQHF. CDR3 in DNA: TGTGCCAGCTCACCAGACAGGGTAAATCAGCCCCAGCATTTT. Supplemented by reference TRBV18 and TRBJ1-5, the full variable domain reads NAGVMQNPRHLVRRRGQEARLRCSPMKGHSHVYWYRQLPEEGLKFMVYLQKENIIDESGMPKERFSAEFPKEGPSILRIQQVVRGDSAAYFCASSPDRVNQPQHFGDGTRLSIL.

This chain connects TRBV10-3 to TRBJ2-7, with D possibly matching TRBD1 (5 bases). The CDR3 is made up of 16 amino acids. Looked up from germline, CDR1 is ENHRY and CDR2 is SYGVKD. V dropped 6 bases and J dropped 3 bases, with 21 bases sitting between them. The CDR3 nucleotides read TGTGCCATCAGGCAAAGTTTTAGGGGCAGAGACTACGAGCAGTACTTC. This sequence encodes CAIRQSFRGRDYEQYF.

This rearrangement joins TRBV7-6 to TRBJ2-2; 9 nucleotides match TRBD1. Germline-derived CDR1 and CDR2 are SGHVS and FNYEAQ. The V and J ends lost 5 bases and 6 bases, in that order; junction bases with no gene match: 7. The CDR3 runs to 15 residues. CDR3 protein: CASSPWDRDPGELFF. The CDR3 DNA is TGTGCCAGCAGCCCCTGGGACAGGGACCCCGGGGAGCTGTTTTTT.

This clone was detected once. V is TRBV18 and J is TRBJ1-2; no clear D. The CDR3 consists of 16 residues. Germline values: CDR1 KGHSH, CDR2 LQKENI. The V gene lost 1 base and the J gene lost 7 bases, with 19 bases spanning the gap. The CDR3 reads CASSPRAGIFPGGYTF. In nucleotides, the CDR3 is TGTGCCAGCTCACCACGTGCAGGCATTTTCCCCGGTGGCTACACCTTC. The complete variable domain, with remaining parts taken from reference TRBV18 and TRBJ1-2, reads NAGVMQNPRHLVRRRGQEARLRCSPMKGHSHVYWYRQLPEEGLKFMVYLQKENIIDESGMPKERFSAEFPKEGPSILRIQQVVRGDSAAYFCASSPRAGIFPGGYTFGSGTRLTVV.

This chain links TRBV21-1 with TRBJ2-7; the D segment call TRBD1 is taken from the table without a DNA check. TRBV21-1 constitutes a pseudogene. The CDR3 totals 14 residues. CDR3 nucleotides: TGTGCCAGCAGCATGGAGGGGGCCACCTACGAGCAGTACTTC. It translates to CASSMEGATYEQYF.

This chain links TRBV28 with TRBJ2-1; possible D gene TRBD2, 5 bases. CDR1 is MDHEN and CDR2 is SYDVKM in the germline V gene. CDR3 length equals 12 residues. CDR3 coding DNA: TGTGCAAGCGGCCTCTCCTACAATGAGCAGTTCTTC. Translated, it gives CASGLSYNEQFF. Full variable domain (remainder filled in from reference TRBV28 and TRBJ2-1): DVKVTQSSRYLVKRTGEKVFLECVQDMDHENMFWYRQDPGLGLRLIYFSYDVKMKEKGDIPEGYSVSREKKERFSLILESASTNQTSMYLCASGLSYNEQFFGPGTRLTVL.

This clone was seen only once. The chain is built from TRBV19 and TRBJ2-1; TRBD2 is a possible D gene (7 bases). Germline CDR1 and CDR2: LNHDA and SQIVND (reference sequence). The CDR3 is made up of 14 amino acids. V was cut by 7 bases and J by 8 bases, with 18 bases left in between. CDR3 region: CASKITGRVDEQFF. In DNA form, the CDR3 reads TGTGCCAGTAAGATTACAGGGAGGGTCGATGAGCAGTTCTTC.

This chain joins TRBV29-1 and TRBJ2-7; D tentatively fits TRBD1 or TRBD2 (7 bases each). This CDR3 is 14 amino acids long. Germline CDR1 reads SQVTM; CDR2 reads ANQGSEA. V was shortened by 4 bases and J by 2 bases, with 15 bases between the two germline ends. The CDR3 region has the DNA TGCAGCGTTGGGGGGAGCGGGACAGCCTACGAGCAGTACTTC. It translates to CSVGGSGTAYEQYF.

The chain employs TRBV11-2 and TRBJ2-5; D is unclear. Trimming left V 3 bases short and J 4 bases short, with 12 bases between. Per the germline V gene, CDR1 is SGHAT and CDR2 is FQNNGV. The CDR3 contains 14 residues. The CDR3 nucleotides are TGTGCCAGCAGCTTTGGTGGGGTTAGAGAGACCCAGTACTTC. This translates into CASSFGGVRETQYF.

This clone is a singleton in its sample. CDR3 sequence (DNA): TGTGCCAGCAGCTATATAGCGGGAGGCACAGATACGCAGTATTTT. Amino acid sequence: CASSYIAGGTDTQYF. The chain recombines TRBV5-6 with TRBJ2-3; 9 bases match TRBD2. Germline V CDR1 and CDR2: SGHDT, YYEEEE. V dropped 3 bases and J dropped 1; count of bases not matched to a gene: 3. This CDR3 is built from 15 residues. The full variable domain, with the rest looked up from reference TRBV5-6 and TRBJ2-3, is DAGVTQSPTHLIKTRGQQVTLRCSPKSGHDTVSWYQQALGQGPQFIFQYYEEEERQRGNFPDRFSGHQFPNYSSELNVNALLLGDSALYLCASSYIAGGTDTQYFGPGTRLTVL.